This T cell receptor beta chain was retrieved from a study of T cells after yellow fever vaccination. This clonotype was picked up many times. TCRdb re-derived calls from the 5' RACE reads in MiXCR, one entry per CDR3 protein. Of 70,000 or so distinct CDR3 sequences listed, approximately 7.3% are singletons. Trimming shortened V by 3 bases and J by 2 bases, and 13 bases separated the two germline ends. The CDR3 runs 15 residues. The chain joins TRBV12-3 or TRBV12-4 to TRBJ1-2; D unclear. This receptor was identified in a man aged 18 to 35 who received the YFV17D yellow fever vaccine. This specimen consisted of CD8+ T cells sorted from PBMCs, obtained less than 11 days after the first yellow fever vaccination. The CDR3 sequence: CASSFSLALNYGYTF. CDR3 DNA: TGTGCCAGCAGTTTCTCGCTGGCCTTAAACTATGGCTACACCTTC.